This T cell receptor (beta chain) was identified in a study of shared clonotypes between healthy human individuals. CD45RO negativity and positive selection for CCR7 defined naive CD8 cells, a population that excluded terminally differentiated effector memory CD45RA+ cells. Produced via immunoSEQ multiplex PCR; TCRdb's table is partial and in-frame only. The table shows about 2.2 million clones, with just under 95% occurring only once. Germline V gives CDR1 SGHTS, CDR2 YDEGEE. V was pared by 4 bases and J by 0 bases, with 8 bases between. CDR3 length: 15 amino acids. The sample holds one count of this clone.

The TCR was taken from a man aged 18 to 30 in good health. Some clones in this sample may be carry-over from other donors' samples. The specimen was naive CD8+ T cells from PBMCs. The gene calls are TRBV5-8 and TRBJ2-6; the D is unclear. CDR3 protein: CASSLLISGANVLTF. The CDR3 bases are TGTGCCAGCAGCCTGCTAATCTCTGGGGCCAACGTCCTGACTTTC.